A single sample is the source of the 13 T cell receptor beta chains below, sequenced in a study of cytomegalovirus exposure and HLA in healthy donors. The PCR contained 60 Vbeta and 13 Jbeta primers. Repertoires were generated with immunoSEQ multiplex PCR, while TCRdb's copy carries only in-frame clones and drops some. The table shows 190,000 or so clones, with 80% to 85% occurring only once. The sequenced material came from PBMCs. These receptors were collected from a man aged 50 to 59 in good health and CMV-seronegative.

The chain has TRBV27 and TRBJ2-5; TRBD1 aligns across 7 bases. The CDR3 contains 15 residues. Germline loops: CDR1 MNHEY, CDR2 SMNVEV (reference sequence). The V segment lost 0 bases and the J segment 5 bases; nucleotides outside the gene matches: 6. The CDR3 protein is CASSLSDRVRETQYF. CDR3 DNA: TGTGCCAGCAGTTTATCCGACAGGGTACGGGAGACCCAGTACTTC.

This chain connects TRBV6-5 to TRBJ1-1; D is perhaps TRBD1 (5 bases). V was clipped by 5 bases and J by 4 bases, with 17 bases between them. Per germline, CDR1 MNHEY and CDR2 SVGAGI. The CDR3 sequence is 15 residues long. CDR3 protein: CASSPPRGGSTEAFF. The DNA for the CDR3 is TGTGCCAGCAGTCCCCCCCGGGGGGGTAGCACTGAAGCTTTCTTT.

The rearrangement uses TRBV6-5 and TRBJ1-6; 8 nucleotides match TRBD1. V dropped 6 bases and J dropped 7; count of bases not matched to a gene: 8. Germline lookup yields CDR1 MNHEY and CDR2 SVGAGI. The CDR3 extends over 15 amino acids. The CDR3 loop reads CASRPPGQVNSPLHF. As DNA, the CDR3 is TGTGCCAGCAGACCACCGGGACAGGTCAATTCACCCCTCCACTTT.

V and J are TRBV7-2 and TRBJ2-7; D uncertain. Germline CDR1 is SGHTA and CDR2 is FQGNSA. The CDR3 has 15 residues. Trimming stripped 7 bases from V and 2 bases from J, with 18 bases between. The CDR3 DNA sequence: TGTGCCAGCATCAATCGAGGTAGCAGTACCTACGAGCAGTACTTC. Its protein is CASINRGSSTYEQYF.

This sequence joins TRBV27 and TRBJ2-2, with D possibly matching TRBD2 (6 bases). V lost 5 bases to trimming and J lost 3 bases, with 19 bases between them. This CDR3 contains 17 residues. Germline lookup yields CDR1 MNHEY and CDR2 SMNVEV (reference sequence). CDR3 bases: TGTGCCAGCAGTCCGCGGAGTTTGGGGGGTGACACCGGGGAGCTGTTTTTT. It codes for CASSPRSLGGDTGELFF.

V is TRBV5-6 and J is TRBJ2-6; no clear D gene. V dropped 1 base and J dropped 0 bases, with 17 bases sitting between them. Per germline, CDR1 SGHDT and CDR2 YYEEEE. The CDR3 length is 19 residues. This CDR3 is CASSLLPGDTLSGANVLTF. The CDR3 DNA is TGTGCCAGCAGCTTGTTGCCAGGCGACACCCTCTCTGGGGCCAACGTCCTGACTTTC.

The rearrangement links TRBV6-6 to TRBJ2-5, with TRBD2 matching 7 bases. CDR3 length: 16 amino acids. Germline values: CDR1 MNHNY, CDR2 SVGAGI (reference sequence). V shed 2 bases, J shed 5 bases, and the junction held 11 bases outside the gene matches. Here the CDR3 DNA reads TGTGCCAGCAGTTACCCGGATCCGGGGGGTATCGAGACCCAGTACTTC. It yields the protein CASSYPDPGGIETQYF.

In its sample, this clone was seen a few times. This chain links TRBV5-1 with TRBJ2-7, with TRBD1 identical over 9 bases. This CDR3 has 14 amino acids. Trimming at V came to 3 bases and at J to 5 bases, leaving 6 bases not matched to a gene. CDR1 and CDR2 from the germline V gene are SGHRS and YFSETQ. The CDR3 loop reads CASSSRTGADEQYF. The CDR3 DNA is TGCGCCAGCAGCTCCCGGACAGGGGCAGACGAGCAGTACTTC.

The chain couples TRBV7-3 to TRBJ2-1, with 7 bases fitting TRBD2. The CDR3 is 18 residues long. Trimming at V came to 5 bases and at J to 6 bases, leaving 19 bases not matched to a gene. Germline V lookup: CDR1 SGHTA, CDR2 FQGTGA. The CDR3 bases are TGTGCCAGCAGCGAAAGCCCTTCTAGCGGTCCAGCGCGCAATGAGCAGTTCTTC. This gives the protein CASSESPSSGPARNEQFF.

The chain carries TRBV28 and TRBJ2-7; 13 nucleotides agree with TRBD2. In germline, CDR1 is MDHEN, CDR2 SYDVKM. Trimming took 0 bases from V and 6 from J; bases not matched to a gene: 8. The CDR3 spans 17 residues. The CDR3 loop reads CASSLWTLAGGPGEQYF. The CDR3 nucleotides are TGTGCCAGCAGTTTATGGACACTAGCGGGAGGGCCGGGCGAGCAGTACTTC.

This clone has only a few counts. The chain has TRBV7-2 and TRBJ2-7; 13 bases match TRBD2. This CDR3 is 15 amino acids long. The germline V gene has CDR1 SGHTA and CDR2 FQGNSA. Unmatched junction bases numbered 6, after V lost 7 bases and J lost 3 bases. The CDR3 DNA sequence: TGTGCCAGCAACCCGGGGACTAGCGGGAACTACGAGCAGTACTTC. Protein product: CASNPGTSGNYEQYF.

The chain carries TRBV5-1 and TRBJ2-7; TRBD1 matches 10 bases. Germline V gene sequence: CDR1 SGHRS, CDR2 YFSETQ. V dropped 3 bases and J dropped 2; count of bases not matched to a gene: 8. The CDR3 loop spans 16 amino acids. Written as DNA, the CDR3 is TGCGCCAGCAGCTCGCGCGGGACAGGGGTAACCTACGAGCAGTACTTC. Amino acid sequence: CASSSRGTGVTYEQYF. Drawing the rest from reference TRBV5-1 and TRBJ2-7, the complete variable domain is KAGVTQTPRYLIKTRGQQVTLSCSPISGHRSVSWYQQTPGQGLQFLFEYFSETQRNKGNFPGRFSGRQFSNSRSEMNVSTLELGDSALYLCASSSRGTGVTYEQYFGPGTRLTVT.

The genes are TRBV6-5 and TRBJ2-2; maybe TRBD2 (6 bases). V lost 5 bases to trimming and J lost 7 bases, with 17 bases between them. Germline CDR1 and CDR2: MNHEY and SVGAGI. The CDR3 spans 15 residues. CDR3 DNA: TGTGCCAGCAGTACCGATCAAACTAGCTACGGGGAGCTGTTTTTT. Protein sequence: CASSTDQTSYGELFF.